This TCR beta chain came from a study of cytomegalovirus exposure and HLA in healthy donors. About the study: Clustering assigned about 80% of the roughly 380 genotyped donors to the Caucasian-associated ancestry cluster. Study findings and constraints: V- and J-gene trimming of TCR beta was linked (in a later analysis) to a missense DCLRE1C variant.

Per germline, CDR1 LNHDA and CDR2 SQIVND (reference sequence). The CDR3 totals 15 residues. Deletions cut 3 bases from V and 7 bases from J, with 15 bases between. Amplification used 60 Vbeta primers and 13 Jbeta primers. Here immunoSEQ multiplex PCR was the method, and the copy in TCRdb shows in-frame clones only, minus some. The table records about 140,000 clones, over 70% of them present only once. Concerning this clone: Its antigen remains unknown.

The sequencing sample was made of PBMCs. This sequence was found in a man aged 18 to 30 in good health and CMV-seronegative. The rearrangement links TRBV19 to TRBJ2-2; D ambiguous. The CDR3 loop is CASSIAGALVGELFF. CDR3 nucleotide sequence: TGTGCCAGTAGTATTGCCGGAGCGTTAGTCGGGGAGCTGTTTTTT.